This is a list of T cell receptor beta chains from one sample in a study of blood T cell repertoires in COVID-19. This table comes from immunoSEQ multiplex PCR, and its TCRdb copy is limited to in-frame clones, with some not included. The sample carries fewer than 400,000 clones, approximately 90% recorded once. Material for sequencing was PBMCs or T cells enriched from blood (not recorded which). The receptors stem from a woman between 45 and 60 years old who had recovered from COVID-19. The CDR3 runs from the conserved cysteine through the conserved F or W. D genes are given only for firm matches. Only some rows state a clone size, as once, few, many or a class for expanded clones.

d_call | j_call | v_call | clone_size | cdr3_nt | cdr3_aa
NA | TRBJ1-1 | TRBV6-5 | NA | TGTGCCAGCAGTTACACCGTAGGCGGGGGGAACACTGAAGCTTTCTTT | CASSYTVGGGNTEAFF
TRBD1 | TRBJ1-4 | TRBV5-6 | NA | TGTGCCAGCAGGGGACAGGAGAATGAAAAACTGTTTTTT | CASRGQENEKLFF
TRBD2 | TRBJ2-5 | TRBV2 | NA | TGTGCCAGCAGTCTTAGCGGGGGGGCGGGTCTGGAGACCCAGTACTTC | CASSLSGGAGLETQYF
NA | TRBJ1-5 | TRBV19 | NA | TGTGCCAGTAATCACGTGGGAGAACAGCCCCAGCATTTT | CASNHVGEQPQHF
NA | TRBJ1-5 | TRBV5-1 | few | TGCGCCAGCAGCTTGGAAGGATCAGGGAATCAGCCCCAGCATTTT | CASSLEGSGNQPQHF
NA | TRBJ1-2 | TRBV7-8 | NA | TGTGCCAGCAAGGGCAGGGGCTCTTATGGCTACACCTTC | CASKGRGSYGYTF
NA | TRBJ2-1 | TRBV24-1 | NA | TGTGCCACCAGTGATTCCCAGGGGTTGGGCACCTACAATGAGCAGTTCTTC | CATSDSQGLGTYNEQFF
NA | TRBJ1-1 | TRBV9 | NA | TGTGCCAGCAGTGCTGGAGGTTTTAACACTGAAGCTTTCTTT | CASSAGGFNTEAFF
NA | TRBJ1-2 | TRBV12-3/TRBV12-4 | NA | TGTGCCAGCAGTTTAGCGCGCGGGGCCGGCTACACCTTC | CASSLARGAGYTF
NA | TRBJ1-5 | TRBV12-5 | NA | TGTGCTAGTGGTTTGCTAGGATATCAGCCCCAGCATTTT | CASGLLGYQPQHF
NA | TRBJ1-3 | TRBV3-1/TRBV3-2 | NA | TGTGCCAGCAGCCAACGGGGGTACTCTGGAAACACCATATATTTT | CASSQRGYSGNTIYF
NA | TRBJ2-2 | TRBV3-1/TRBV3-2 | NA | TGTGCCAGCAGATGGGGCAACACCGGGGAGCTGTTTTTT | CASRWGNTGELFF
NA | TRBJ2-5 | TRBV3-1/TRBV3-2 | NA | TGTGCCAGCAGCCAGTCGGTCCGGGGCCAAGAGACCCAGTACTTC | CASSQSVRGQETQYF
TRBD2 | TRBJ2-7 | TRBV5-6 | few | TGTGCCAGCAGCCCGGGACTAGCGGGTGACGAGCAGTACTTC | CASSPGLAGDEQYF
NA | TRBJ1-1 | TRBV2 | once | TGTGCCAGCCACGGGAGGAGCACTGAAGCTTTCTTT | CASHGRSTEAFF
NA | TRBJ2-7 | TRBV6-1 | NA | TGTGCCAGCAGTGAAGCGACCGGCAGGTCCTACGAGCAGTACTTC | CASSEATGRSYEQYF
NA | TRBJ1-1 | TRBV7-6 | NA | TGTGCCAGCAGCCTAGATTTGGCAGGGCGGCCCACTGAAGCTTTCTTT | CASSLDLAGRPTEAFF
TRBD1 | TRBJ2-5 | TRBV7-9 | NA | TGTGCCAGCAAAGGACAGGCCTGGGAGACCCAGTACTTC | CASKGQAWETQYF
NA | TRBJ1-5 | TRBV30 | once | TGTGCCTGGAGTTTACAGAAAAATCAGCCCCAGCATTTT | CAWSLQKNQPQHF
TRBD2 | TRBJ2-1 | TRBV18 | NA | TGTGCCAGCTCACCCGTATTAGCGGGGACTACCGAGCAGTTCTTC | CASSPVLAGTTEQFF
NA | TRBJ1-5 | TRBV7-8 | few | TGTGCCAGCAGCGTGGGCCCCGGCCCTCAGCCCCAGCATTTT | CASSVGPGPQPQHF
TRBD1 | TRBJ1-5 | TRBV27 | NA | TGTGCCAGCAGTTTATCGTACAGGGGAGAGCCCCAGCATTTT | CASSLSYRGEPQHF
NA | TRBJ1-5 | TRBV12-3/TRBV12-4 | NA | TGTGCCAGCAGGCCAGGGTTGAATCAGCCCCAGCATTTT | CASRPGLNQPQHF
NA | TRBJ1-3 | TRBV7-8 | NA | TGTGCCAGCAGCTTCTCTCCAGGGTTAGGAAACACCATATATTTT | CASSFSPGLGNTIYF
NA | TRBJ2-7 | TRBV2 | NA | TGTGCCAGCCGCCGGGAACTCCGCTCCTACGAGCAGTACTTC | CASRRELRSYEQYF
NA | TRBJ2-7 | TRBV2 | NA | TGTGCCAGCACCAGCGCCATGGGGAACAGGGCCGGCGAGCAGTACTTC | CASTSAMGNRAGEQYF
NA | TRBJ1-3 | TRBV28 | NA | TGTGCCAGCAGTTTATCAGTATCTTCTGGAAACACCATATATTTT | CASSLSVSSGNTIYF
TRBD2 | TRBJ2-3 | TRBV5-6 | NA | TGTGCCAGCAGCCTCCAGCGGGGGGCCACAGATACGCAGTATTTT | CASSLQRGATDTQYF
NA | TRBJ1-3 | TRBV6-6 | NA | TGTGCCAGCAAATCAGGGGCGGACACCATATATTTT | CASKSGADTIYF
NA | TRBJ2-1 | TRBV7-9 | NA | TGTGCCAGCAGCTTAGCGCTAGCTTCAAGCTCCTACAATGAGCAGTTCTTC | CASSLALASSSYNEQFF
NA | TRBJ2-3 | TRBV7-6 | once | TGTGCCAGCAGCCATCGACAGCTTCTTTCCACAGATACGCAGTATTTT | CASSHRQLLSTDTQYF
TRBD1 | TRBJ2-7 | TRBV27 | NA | TGTGCCAGCAGTCCAGACAGGGGGCCCTACGAGCAGTACTTC | CASSPDRGPYEQYF
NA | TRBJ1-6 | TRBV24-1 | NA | TGTGCCACCAGTGGTGTAGCGAATTCACCCCTCCACTTT | CATSGVANSPLHF
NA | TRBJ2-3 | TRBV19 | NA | TGTGCCAGTAGTATAGCCCGCCGCCTGGGCTTCACAGATACGCAGTATTTT | CASSIARRLGFTDTQYF
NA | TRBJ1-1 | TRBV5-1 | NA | TGCGCCAGCAGCATGGACAAGAACACTGAAGCTTTCTTT | CASSMDKNTEAFF
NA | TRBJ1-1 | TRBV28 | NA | TGTGCCAGCAAGGTTCTCAGGGTGATGAACACTGAAGCTTTCTTT | CASKVLRVMNTEAFF
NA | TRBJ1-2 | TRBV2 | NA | TGTGCCAGCAGTGAAGCCCTTCCGGGACTACGCCCTTTAGACACCTTC | CASSEALPGLRPLDTF
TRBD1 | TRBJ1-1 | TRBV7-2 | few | TGTGCCAGCAGCCCCCCGGGACAGATGAACACTGAAGCTTTCTTT | CASSPPGQMNTEAFF
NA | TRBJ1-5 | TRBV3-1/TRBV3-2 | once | TGTGCCAGCAGCCAAGGAGTAGTGGATCAGCCCCAGCATTTT | CASSQGVVDQPQHF
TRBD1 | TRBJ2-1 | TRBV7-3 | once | TGTGCCAGCAGCTTAATTGGGGGACAGGTCAATGAGCAGTTCTTC | CASSLIGGQVNEQFF
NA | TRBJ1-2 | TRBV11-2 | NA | TGTGCCAGCAGCAGGGCAGGGGCCCTCCTCTATGGCTACACCTTC | CASSRAGALLYGYTF
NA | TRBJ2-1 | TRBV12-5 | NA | TGTGCTAGTGGTTTGGTAATTTTCGGCAGGATCCTTGGCAACGATGAGCAGTTCTTC | CASGLVIFGRILGNDEQFF
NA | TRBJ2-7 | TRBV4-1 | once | TGCGCCAGCAGCCGAAAGAGCTCCTACGAGCAGTACTTC | CASSRKSSYEQYF
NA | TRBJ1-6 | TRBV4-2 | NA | TGTGCCAGCAGCCAGGACAGTAGCTCCTATAATTCACCCCTCCACTTT | CASSQDSSSYNSPLHF
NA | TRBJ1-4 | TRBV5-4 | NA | TGTGCCAGCACCTCGAGCCTCGATAATGAAAAACTGTTTTTT | CASTSSLDNEKLFF
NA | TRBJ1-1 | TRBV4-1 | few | TGCGCCAGCAGCGGAGACCCCCCACTCGGATCCCTCACTGAAGCTTTCTTT | CASSGDPPLGSLTEAFF
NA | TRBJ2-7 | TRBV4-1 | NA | TGCGCCAGCAGCCAGCAGGGTTTGGGGACTCCCATCGTGTACTTC | CASSQQGLGTPIVYF
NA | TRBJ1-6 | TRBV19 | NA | TGTGCCAGTAGTGACATCCAGACAGGACGGAATTCACCCCTCCACTTT | CASSDIQTGRNSPLHF
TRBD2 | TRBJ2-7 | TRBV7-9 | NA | TGTGCCAGCGTCAGACTAGCGGGGAAGGTCGAGCAGTACTTC | CASVRLAGKVEQYF
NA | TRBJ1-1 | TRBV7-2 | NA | TGTGCCAGCAGACCGGGACACACCAACACTGAAGCTTTCTTT | CASRPGHTNTEAFF
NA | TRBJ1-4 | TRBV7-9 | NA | TGTGCCAGCAGCTCCTGGACAGCCCCAACTAATGAAAAACTGTTTTTT | CASSSWTAPTNEKLFF